This T cell receptor (beta chain) was identified during a study of identical twins. Findings and limits, study-wide: Fewer insertions characterized abundant cord blood beta clonotypes, whereas memory repertoires showed none. Among beta out-of-frame sequences, excess sharing between twins appeared weaker.

A universal primer binding site was introduced by template switching. The final cDNA contained unique molecular identifiers. TCRdb called the 5' RACE reads again in MiXCR, with one record for every CDR3 protein. This sample carries approximately 300,000 distinct CDR3 sequences, just under 9.5% of them seen once, and the ten largest clones take under 7.5%. Germline lookup yields CDR1 SNHLY and CDR2 FYNNEI. Trimming cost V 7 bases and J 2 bases, with 13 bases left between them. The CDR3 runs to 14 residues. This clonotype was recorded at least ten times. The antigen is not known. These data were also filed under a second study, of yellow fever vaccine responses in identical twins. That study reports: Twins reportedly appeared to share part of their vaccine T cell response while keeping part individual.

This clonotype originated in a woman aged 18-35 years in good health. The specimen was CD8+ T cells sorted from blood. This rearrangement joins TRBV2 to TRBJ2-3; D remains unclear. CDR3 residues: CASIGRLNTDTQYF. CDR3 sequence (DNA): TGTGCCAGCATTGGCCGTCTAAACACAGATACGCAGTATTTT.